The TCR beta chain under discussion was sequenced for a study of cytotoxic CD8 clonotypes in ibrutinib-treated CLL. Across the study: IGHV unmutated about 17; relapsed/refractory some ten; treatment-naive approximately 16.

V gave up 4 bases and J gave up 4 bases; unmatched junction bases: 6. There are 14 residues in the CDR3. CDR1 is LNHDA and CDR2 is SQIVND in the germline V gene (reference sequence). Produced via immunoSEQ multiplex PCR; TCRdb's table is partial and in-frame only. This sample has 50,000 to 65,000 clones, with about 72% found just once. This clone came up once. Its antigen is still unknown. Regarding the study as a whole: Rare overall, public clonotypes shrank or held steady under therapy.

The TCR comes from a human donor with chronic lymphocytic leukemia. The V gene is TRBV19, the J gene TRBJ1-1; 7 bases are a match to TRBD1. Source: PBMCs, taken after 12 months of ibrutinib treatment. In DNA, the CDR3 is TGTGCCAGTAGTACGCGACAGGGTGGCACTGAAGCTTTCTTT. Amino acid sequence: CASSTRQGGTEAFF.